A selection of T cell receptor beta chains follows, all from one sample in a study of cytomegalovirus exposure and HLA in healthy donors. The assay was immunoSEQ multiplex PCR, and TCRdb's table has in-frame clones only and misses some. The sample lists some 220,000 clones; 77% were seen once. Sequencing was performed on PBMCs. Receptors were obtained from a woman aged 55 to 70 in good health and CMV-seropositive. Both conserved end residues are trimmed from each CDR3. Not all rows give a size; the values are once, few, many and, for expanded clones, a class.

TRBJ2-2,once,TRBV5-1,ASSLVGRLNTGELF
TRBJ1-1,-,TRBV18,ASSPDTNRDTEAF
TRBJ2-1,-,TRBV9,ASNLAGGLYNEQF
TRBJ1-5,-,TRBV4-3,ASSQDDPGQNQPQH
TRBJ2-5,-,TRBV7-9,ASSPQGAGETQY
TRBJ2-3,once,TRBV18,ASSPGQGYTDTQY
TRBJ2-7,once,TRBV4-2,ASSQDTSGVYEQY
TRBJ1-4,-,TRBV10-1,ASSESGTDNEKLF
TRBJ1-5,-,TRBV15,ATSRGGGSNQPQH
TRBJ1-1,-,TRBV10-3,AINSGQGVTEAF
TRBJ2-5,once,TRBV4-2,ASSQGVAGGGETQY
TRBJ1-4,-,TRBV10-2,ASGGYEKLF
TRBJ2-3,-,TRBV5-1,ASSLAFGTDTQY
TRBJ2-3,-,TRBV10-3,AITGGRGARHLDGPTRTDTQY
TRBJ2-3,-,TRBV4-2,ASSQDRRGQAGTDTQY
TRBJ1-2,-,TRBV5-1,ASSRGNYGYT
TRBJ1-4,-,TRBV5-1,ASSLSGTGSEKLF
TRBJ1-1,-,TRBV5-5,ASSRGLINTEAF
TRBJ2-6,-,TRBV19,ASSIVGVGSGRPLSGANVLT
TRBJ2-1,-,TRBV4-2,ASTDTSGRANEQF
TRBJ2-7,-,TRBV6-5,ASSELSGTYEQY
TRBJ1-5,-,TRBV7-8,ASSLGSGHQPQH
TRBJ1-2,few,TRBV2,ANQGAYGYT
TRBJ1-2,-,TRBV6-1,ASSEGATYGYT
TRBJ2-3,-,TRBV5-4,ASSISGGAGDTQY
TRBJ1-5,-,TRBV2,ASSLGQNSNQPQH
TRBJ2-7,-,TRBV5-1,ASSLAVGQGADEQY
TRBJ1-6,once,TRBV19,ASKEVSYNSPLH
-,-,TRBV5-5,ASSLGFLPTYEQY
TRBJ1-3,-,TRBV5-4,ASSFDSTSGNTIY
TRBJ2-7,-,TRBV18,ASSPPNLQGAKEQY
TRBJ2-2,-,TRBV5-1,ASSLGAGGELF
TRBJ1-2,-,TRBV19,ASSPESYGYT
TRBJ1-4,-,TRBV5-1,ASSLARAGDEKLF
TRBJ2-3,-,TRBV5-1,ASSLESGTGTDTQY
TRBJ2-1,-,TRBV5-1,ASTLDYRNEQF
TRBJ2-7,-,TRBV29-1,SVEGLGYSEQY
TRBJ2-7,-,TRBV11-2,ASSSPGGYEQY
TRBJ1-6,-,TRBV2,ATGGSIIDSPLH
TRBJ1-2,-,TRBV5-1,ASGQGHGYT
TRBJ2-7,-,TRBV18,ASSPGLQTYEQY
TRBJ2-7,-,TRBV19,ASSLGREAEY
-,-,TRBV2,ASSEESLAGRYEQY
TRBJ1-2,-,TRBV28,ASSFSQGRRSYT
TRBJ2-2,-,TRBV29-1,SVRKGTGELF
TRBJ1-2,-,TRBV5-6,ASSLSGGYYGYT